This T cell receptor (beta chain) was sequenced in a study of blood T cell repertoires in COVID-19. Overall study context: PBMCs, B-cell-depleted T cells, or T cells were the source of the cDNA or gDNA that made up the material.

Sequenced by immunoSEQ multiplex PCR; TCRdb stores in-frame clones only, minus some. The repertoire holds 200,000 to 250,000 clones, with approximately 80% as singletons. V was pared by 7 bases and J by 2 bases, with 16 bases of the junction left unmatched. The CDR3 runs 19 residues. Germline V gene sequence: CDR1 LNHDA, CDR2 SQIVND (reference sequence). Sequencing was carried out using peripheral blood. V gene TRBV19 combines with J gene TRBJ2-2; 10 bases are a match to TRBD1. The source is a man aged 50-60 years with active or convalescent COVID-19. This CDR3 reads CASTHGDRGRGINTGELFF. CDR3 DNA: TGTGCCAGTACCCATGGGGACAGGGGCAGGGGGATTAACACCGGGGAGCTGTTTTTT.